This entry features one T cell receptor beta chain sequence. As yet, its antigen is unknown. Donors underwent one heparinised blood draw, about 0.12 L on average. The data stem from a study of beta chain features in type 1 diabetes. Across the whole study: Healthy donors and patients had similar age, gender and cell yields. General study points: TCRB CDR3s from Type 1 diabetes patients were moderately but significantly shorter in all four CD4+ subsets.

All of the isolated RNA was reverse transcribed, so expressed TCRB transcripts were sequenced. Here immunoSEQ multiplex PCR was the method, and the copy in TCRdb shows in-frame clones only, minus some. The sample consists of hundreds of thousands of clones, roughly 13% of them appearing once. V lost 8 bases and J 0 bases, leaving 20 bases between the germline ends. The CDR3 extends over 15 amino acids. The germline gives CDR1 GTSNPN, CDR2 SVGIG (reference sequence). The clonotype originates from a man younger than 35 with type 1 diabetes. The V call is TRBV30, the J call TRBJ2-7; a possible D gene is TRBD1 (5 bases). The sample consisted of naive CD4+ T cells from blood. In DNA form, the CDR3 reads TGTGCCGTTCCAGCGCAGGGCCCGACCTCCTACGAGCAGTACTTC. Amino acid sequence: CAVPAQGPTSYEQYF.